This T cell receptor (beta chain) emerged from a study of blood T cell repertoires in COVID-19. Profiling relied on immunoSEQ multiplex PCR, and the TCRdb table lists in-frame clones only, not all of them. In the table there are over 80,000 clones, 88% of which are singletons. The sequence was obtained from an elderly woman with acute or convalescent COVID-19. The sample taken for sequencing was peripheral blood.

The CDR3 sequence is CASSITGSPQGNEQFF. The CDR3 coding sequence is TGTGCCAGTAGTATAACAGGTTCCCCTCAGGGCAATGAGCAGTTCTTC. The V call is TRBV19, the J call TRBJ2-1; the D gene is possibly TRBD1 (5 bases). Trimming cost V 2 bases and J 6 bases, with 17 bases left between them. The V gene's germline CDR1 is LNHDA and CDR2 SQIVND (reference sequence). The CDR3 has 16 amino acids.